These 16 T cell receptor beta chains share one sample of origin, sequenced in a study of blood T cell repertoires in COVID-19. The assay was immunoSEQ multiplex PCR, and TCRdb's table has in-frame clones only and misses some. The table shows about 180,000 clones, with around 86% occurring only once. The sequenced sample was peripheral blood. The receptors originated from a man aged 55 to 70 with COVID-19, enrolled during active disease.

This chain joins TRBV3-1 (or the pseudogene TRBV3-2) and TRBJ1-5; no clear D gene. CDR3 length: 14 residues. Germline CDR1 and CDR2: LGHDT and YNNKEL (reference sequence). Trimming shortened V by 6 bases and J by 0 bases, and 9 bases separated the two germline ends. As DNA, the CDR3 is TGTGCCAGCAGTTCTACTATTAGCAATCAGCCCCAGCATTTT. Translating gives CASSSTISNQPQHF.

The chain employs TRBV7-2 and TRBJ2-3, with TRBD1 matching 7 bases. The CDR3 consists of 16 residues. Losses at the gene ends were 1 base for V and 2 bases for J; bases not matched to a gene: 6. Germline CDR1 is SGHTA and CDR2 is FQGNSA. The CDR3 sequence is CASSLGPTGNTDTQYF. In DNA, the CDR3 is TGTGCCAGCAGCTTAGGCCCGACAGGGAACACAGATACGCAGTATTTT.

This clone was counted a single time. The rearrangement uses TRBV7-9 and TRBJ1-5, with 7 bases lining up with TRBD1. This CDR3 is 15 amino acids long. Trimming took 5 bases from V and 7 from J; bases not matched to a gene: 11. From germline, CDR1 is SEHNR and CDR2 FQNEAQ (reference sequence). CDR3 DNA: TGTGCCAGCAGCCAAGCTACAGGGGTTGAACAGCCCCAGCATTTT. It encodes CASSQATGVEQPQHF.

The V gene is TRBV11-1, the J gene TRBJ1-1; a possible D gene is TRBD1 (5 bases). The CDR3 runs to 14 residues. The germline CDR1 and CDR2 sequences are SGHAT and FQDESV (reference sequence). V gave up 5 bases and J gave up 1 base, with 11 bases separating them. CDR3 sequence: CASSLFRGNTEAFF. The CDR3 DNA follows: TGTGCCAGCAGCCTCTTTAGGGGGAACACTGAAGCTTTCTTT.

The chain couples TRBV12-3 or TRBV12-4 to TRBJ1-1; TRBD1 is a possible D gene (5 bases). Trimming removed 6 bases at V and 11 bases at J, with 13 bases between. This CDR3 has 11 amino acids. The CDR3 coding sequence is TGTGCCAGCAGCTCCAGGGTATCGGCTTTCTTT. Its protein product is CASSSRVSAFF.

The rearrangement uses TRBV18 and TRBJ2-3; D might be TRBD1 (6 bases). The CDR3 has 16 residues. The germline gives CDR1 KGHSH, CDR2 LQKENI. Trimming pared 3 bases from V and 6 bases from J, leaving 19 bases between. CDR3 bases: TGTGCCAGCTCACCGCTGCCCACCCGGGACACGGATACGCAGTATTTT. This encodes CASSPLPTRDTDTQYF.

This chain connects TRBV10-3 to TRBJ1-1; D perhaps matches TRBD1 (5 bases). Trimming pared 10 bases from V and 1 base from J, leaving 16 bases between. Germline V lookup: CDR1 ENHRY, CDR2 SYGVKD. There are 14 residues in the CDR3. The CDR3 here is CATGGTGANTEAFF. Here the CDR3 DNA reads TGTGCCACCGGGGGGACTGGAGCGAACACTGAAGCTTTCTTT.

J is TRBJ1-1 and V is TRBV19, with TRBD1 as a possible D gene (6 bases). Germline V gives CDR1 LNHDA, CDR2 SQIVND (reference sequence). This CDR3 spans 15 amino acids. Trimming stripped 4 bases from V and 5 bases from J, with 17 bases between. The CDR3 nucleotides read TGTGCCAGTAGTAGGGACCGACAGGTTAAGACTGAAGCTTTCTTT. Translating it yields CASSRDRQVKTEAFF.

This chain links TRBV18 with TRBJ2-5; 7 bases agree with TRBD1. The junction had 16 bases not matched to a gene; V was cut back by 5 bases and J by 4 bases. The CDR3 is 17 amino acids. Germline CDR1 and CDR2: KGHSH and LQKENI. CDR3 amino acids: CASSSTSTGMSRETQYF. In DNA form, the CDR3 reads TGTGCCAGCTCATCCACATCGACAGGGATGTCGAGAGAGACCCAGTACTTC.

The chain employs TRBV6-4 and TRBJ2-2; 11 positions match TRBD2. V shed 3 bases, J shed 2 bases, and the junction held 2 bases outside the gene matches. Germline V lookup: CDR1 MRHNA, CDR2 SNTAGT. The CDR3 contains 16 residues. Here the CDR3 reads CASSDSGRANTGELFF. Written as DNA, the CDR3 is TGTGCCAGCAGTGATAGCGGGAGGGCCAACACCGGGGAGCTGTTTTTT.

The V and J genes are TRBV7-2 and TRBJ2-5; 8 bases are shared with TRBD1. The V gene's germline CDR1 is SGHTA and CDR2 FQGNSA. This CDR3 region has 13 residues. The V and J ends lost 4 bases and 5 bases, in that order; junction bases with no gene match: 3. The CDR3 nucleotides are TGTGCCAGCAGCTCAGGACAGGGCGAGACCCAGTACTTC. This codes for CASSSGQGETQYF.

The V call is TRBV7-3, the J call TRBJ2-3; D remains unclear. Germline CDR1 SGHTA, CDR2 FQGTGA. Trimming left V 5 bases short and J 3 bases short, with 9 bases between. The CDR3 has 13 residues. The CDR3 protein is CASSPTGTDTQYF. For the CDR3, the DNA is TGTGCCAGCAGCCCAACGGGTACAGATACGCAGTATTTT.

The chain couples TRBV28 to TRBJ2-5; 9 bases agree with TRBD1. The CDR3 has 15 residues. The trim removed 2 bases at V and 5 bases at J, leaving 6 bases unmatched. Germline V gene sequence: CDR1 MDHEN, CDR2 SYDVKM. The CDR3 reads CASSLPTGGQETQYF. CDR3 coding DNA: TGTGCCAGCAGTTTACCAACAGGGGGCCAGGAGACCCAGTACTTC.

The V gene is TRBV28, the J gene TRBJ2-3, with a weak D call TRBD1 (6 bases). This CDR3 is 14 amino acids long. The V end was cut by 6 bases, the J end by 6 bases, with 16 bases between. Germline CDR1 and CDR2: MDHEN and SYDVKM. The CDR3, as DNA: TGTGCCAGCAGCGAACCCCAGAGGGGGGATACGCAGTATTTT. Translating it yields CASSEPQRGDTQYF.

Details on this clone: The junction departs from the called germline gene at one end, perhaps through a read error. V gene TRBV6-5 combines with J gene TRBJ1-1, with a weak D call TRBD1 (5 bases). CDR3 length: 12 amino acids. In germline, CDR1 is MNHEY, CDR2 SVGAGI. The CDR3 DNA reads TGTGCCAGCACCCTGTCTCGGGGGTTTCGAGTATTT. Encoded protein: CASTLSRGFRVF.

The chain is built from TRBV27 and TRBJ1-5; D perhaps matches TRBD1 (6 bases). Germline CDR1 MNHEY, CDR2 SMNVEV (reference sequence). V lost 6 bases and J lost 1, with 16 bases in between. This CDR3 is built from 16 residues. The CDR3 DNA follows: TGTGCCAGCAGAAAACAGGGAGGGTCAAGCAATCAGCCCCAGCATTTT. This translates into CASRKQGGSSNQPQHF.